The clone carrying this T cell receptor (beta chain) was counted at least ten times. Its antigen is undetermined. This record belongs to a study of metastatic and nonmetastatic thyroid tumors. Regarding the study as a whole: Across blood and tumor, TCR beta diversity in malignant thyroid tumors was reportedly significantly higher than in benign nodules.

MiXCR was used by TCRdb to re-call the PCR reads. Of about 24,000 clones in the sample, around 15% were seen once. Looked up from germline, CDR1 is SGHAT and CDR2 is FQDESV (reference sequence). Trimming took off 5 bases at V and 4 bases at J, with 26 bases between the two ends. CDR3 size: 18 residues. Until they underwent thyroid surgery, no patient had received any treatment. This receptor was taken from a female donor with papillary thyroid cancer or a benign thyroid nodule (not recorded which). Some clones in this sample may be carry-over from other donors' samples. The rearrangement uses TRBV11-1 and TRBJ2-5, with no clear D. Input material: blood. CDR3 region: CASSKREQLPTVGETQYF. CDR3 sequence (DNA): TGTGCCAGCAGCAAACGAGAACAGTTGCCGACCGTGGGAGAGACCCAGTACTTC.